The T cell receptor (beta chain) described here comes from a study of blood T cells in healthy people across ages. Drawn from each donor were 7.5 to 10 milliliters of peripheral blood. A sample-barcoded 5' primer and a J-beta primer mix were used in a second PCR of about 6 to 11 cycles. Via MiXCR, TCRdb re-called the 5' RACE reads, giving one row per CDR3 protein. The sample lists about a million distinct CDR3 sequences; roughly 47% were seen once. V dropped 4 bases and J dropped 8 bases, with 12 bases sitting between them. The CDR3 sequence is 13 residues long. Germline V CDR1 and CDR2: MGHRA, YSYEKL. This clonotype has only a few counts.

The material sequenced was blood. The receptor's source is a woman aged 60-75 years in good health. The genes are TRBV4-1 and TRBJ2-1; possibly TRBD1 for D (6 bases). In DNA, the CDR3 is TGCGCCAGCAGCCCCCAGGGGAGCTATGAGCAGTTCTTC. It encodes CASSPQGSYEQFF.